This T cell receptor beta chain was documented in a study of T cells expressing NK-cell markers. On the study more broadly: Sorted CD3+CD56+NKG2C+, CD3+CD56+NKG2C- and CD3+CD56-NKG2C+ T-cell subsets were beta-chain profiled. Study results and limitations: Four donors showed these clonotypes also leading the CD3+CD56-NKG2C+ fraction. Dominant NKG2C+ clonotypes made up about 1.0-7.5% of CD8+ T cells in more than 5 donors.

Concerning this clonotype itself: Its antigen is not identified.

TCRdb re-analyzed the 5' RACE reads; it lists each CDR3 protein once, without DNA. This repertoire includes approximately 170,000 distinct CDR3 sequences. CDR1 is MNHEY and CDR2 is SMNVEV in the germline V gene (reference sequence). This CDR3 region has 18 residues. This chain joins TRBV27 and TRBJ2-3. The sequenced sample was blood T cells: a sorted CD56 or NKG2C T cell subset, CD4+ or CD8+ T cells, or bulk PBMC T cells (not recorded which). The sequence was collected from a man aged 18-70 years in good health. The CDR3 sequence is CASSPTGDETFSEDTQYF.